This T cell receptor beta chain appears in the sequencing data of a study of T cells in women clearing cervical HPV infection. Whole-study context: Case blood was drawn a median approximately five months after lesion detection.

Regarding the study as a whole: CIN3+ cases had significantly higher TCR richness than controls; evenness did not differ.

Of note for this clone: What it recognizes is unknown.

TCR beta CDR3 amplified by multiplex PCR from roughly 1,300 ng genomic DNA. The repertoire was sequenced with immunoSEQ multiplex PCR; TCRdb's copy has only in-frame clones and lacks some. The data include about 39,000 clones; the top ten clones carry roughly 5.2%. Sequencing input: blood buffy coat. The sequence was obtained from a woman between 18 and 70 years old with a cervical HPV16 infection that either progressed to CIN3+ or cleared (not recorded which).

The DNA read from the CDR3 is TGTGCCAGTAGTATAGACGGGAGCGGAATAAACAATGAG. Amino acid sequence: CASSIDGSGINNE. The whole CDR3 region reads CASSIDGSGINNEQFF. The chain carries TRBV19 and TRBJ2-1; perhaps TRBD2 as D (6 bases). The read stops 3 residues short of the end of the CDR3; the missing end is completed from the germline J gene. V was trimmed by 0 bases and J by 5 bases, leaving 14 bases between them. This CDR3 region has 16 residues. Per the germline V gene, CDR1 is LNHDA and CDR2 is SQIVND (reference sequence).